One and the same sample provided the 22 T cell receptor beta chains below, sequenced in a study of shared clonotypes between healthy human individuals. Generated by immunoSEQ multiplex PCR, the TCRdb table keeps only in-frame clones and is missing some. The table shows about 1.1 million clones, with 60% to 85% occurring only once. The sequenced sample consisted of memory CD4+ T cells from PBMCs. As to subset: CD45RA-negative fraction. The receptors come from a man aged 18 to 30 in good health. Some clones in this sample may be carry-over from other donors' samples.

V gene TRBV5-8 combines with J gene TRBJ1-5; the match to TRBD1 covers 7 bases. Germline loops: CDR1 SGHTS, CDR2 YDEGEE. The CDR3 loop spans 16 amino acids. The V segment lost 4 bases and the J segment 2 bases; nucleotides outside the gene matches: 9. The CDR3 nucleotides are TGTGCCAGCAGCCCGCAATACGGGACAGGCAATCAGCCCCAGCATTTT. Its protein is CASSPQYGTGNQPQHF.

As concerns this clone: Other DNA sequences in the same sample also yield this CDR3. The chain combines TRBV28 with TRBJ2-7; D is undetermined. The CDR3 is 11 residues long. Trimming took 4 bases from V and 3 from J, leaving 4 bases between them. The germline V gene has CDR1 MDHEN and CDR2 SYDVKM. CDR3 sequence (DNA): TGTGCCAGCAGTTCCCACTACGAGCAGTACTTC. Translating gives CASSSHYEQYF.

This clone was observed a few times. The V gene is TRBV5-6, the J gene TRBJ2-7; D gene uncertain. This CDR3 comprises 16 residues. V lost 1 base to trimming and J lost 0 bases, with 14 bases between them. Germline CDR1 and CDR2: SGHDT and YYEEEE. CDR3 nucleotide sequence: TGTGCCAGCAGCTTGTCCAGCGAAACCATCTCCTACGAGCAGTACTTC. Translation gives CASSLSSETISYEQYF.

The CDR3 is CAITDREGPGYTF. The CDR3 nucleotides are TGTGCCATCACTGACAGGGAGGGACCTGGCTACACCTTC. V gene TRBV28 combines with J gene TRBJ1-2, with 7 bases fitting TRBD1. V was pared by 10 bases and J by 7 bases, with 12 bases of the junction left unmatched. In germline, CDR1 is MDHEN, CDR2 SYDVKM. The CDR3 length is 13 residues.

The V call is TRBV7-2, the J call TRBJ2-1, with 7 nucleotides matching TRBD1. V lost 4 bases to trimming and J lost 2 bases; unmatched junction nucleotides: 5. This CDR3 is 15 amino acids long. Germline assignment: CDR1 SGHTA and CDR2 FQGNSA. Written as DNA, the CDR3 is TGTGCCAGCAGCTACAGGGGTACGGCCTACAATGAGCAGTTCTTC. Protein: CASSYRGTAYNEQFF.

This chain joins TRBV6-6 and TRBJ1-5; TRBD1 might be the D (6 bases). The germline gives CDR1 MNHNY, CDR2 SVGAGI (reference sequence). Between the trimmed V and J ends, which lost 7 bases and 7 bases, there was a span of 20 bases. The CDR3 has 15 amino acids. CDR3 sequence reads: CASTRKGGGGQPQHF. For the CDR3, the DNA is TGTGCCAGCACCCGCAAAGGGGGGGGAGGGCAGCCCCAGCATTTT.

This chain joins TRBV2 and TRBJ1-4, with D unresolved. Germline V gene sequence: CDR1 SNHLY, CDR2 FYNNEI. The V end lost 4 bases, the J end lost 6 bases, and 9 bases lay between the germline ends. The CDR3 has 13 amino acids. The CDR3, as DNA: TGTGCCAGCAGTGGGGAGGCCCATGAAAAACTGTTTTTT. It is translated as CASSGEAHEKLFF.

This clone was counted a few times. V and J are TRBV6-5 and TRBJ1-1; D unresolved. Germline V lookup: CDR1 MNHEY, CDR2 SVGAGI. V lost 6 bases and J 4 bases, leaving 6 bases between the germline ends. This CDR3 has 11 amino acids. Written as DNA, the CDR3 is TGTGCCAGCAGAGACTTCACTGAAGCTTTCTTT. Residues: CASRDFTEAFF.

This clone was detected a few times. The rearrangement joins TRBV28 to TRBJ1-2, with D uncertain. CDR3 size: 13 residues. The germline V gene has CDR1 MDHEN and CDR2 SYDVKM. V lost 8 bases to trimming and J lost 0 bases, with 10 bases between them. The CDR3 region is CASETTANYGYTF. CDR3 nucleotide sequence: TGTGCCAGCGAAACCACAGCTAACTATGGCTACACCTTC.

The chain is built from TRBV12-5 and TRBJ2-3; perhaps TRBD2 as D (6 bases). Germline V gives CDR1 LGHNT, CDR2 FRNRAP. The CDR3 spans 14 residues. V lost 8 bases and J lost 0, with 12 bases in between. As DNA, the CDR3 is TGTGCTAGTTCTACGGGAGCTAGCACAGATACGCAGTATTTT. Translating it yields CASSTGASTDTQYF.

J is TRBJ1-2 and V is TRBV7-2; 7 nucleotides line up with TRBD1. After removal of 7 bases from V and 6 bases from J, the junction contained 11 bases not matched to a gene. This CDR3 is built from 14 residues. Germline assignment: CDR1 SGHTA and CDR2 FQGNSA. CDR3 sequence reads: CASNRERGRDGYTF. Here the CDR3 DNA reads TGTGCCAGCAACCGAGAGAGGGGGCGTGATGGCTACACCTTC.

The CDR3: CASSLEAGGREQYF. CDR3 nucleotides: TGTGCCAGCAGCTTAGAAGCGGGAGGGCGAGAGCAGTACTTC. The chain couples TRBV7-2 to TRBJ2-7; 10 bases fit TRBD2. Germline assignment: CDR1 SGHTA and CDR2 FQGNSA. The CDR3 has 14 residues. Germline trimming cut 1 base from V and 7 bases from J; bases unmatched to any gene: 4.

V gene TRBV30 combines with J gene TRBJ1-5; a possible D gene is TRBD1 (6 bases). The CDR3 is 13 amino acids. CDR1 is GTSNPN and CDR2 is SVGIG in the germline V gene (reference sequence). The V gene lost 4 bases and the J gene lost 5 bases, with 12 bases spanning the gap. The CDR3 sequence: CAWTGTPHQPQHF. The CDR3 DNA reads TGTGCCTGGACCGGGACACCTCATCAGCCCCAGCATTTT.

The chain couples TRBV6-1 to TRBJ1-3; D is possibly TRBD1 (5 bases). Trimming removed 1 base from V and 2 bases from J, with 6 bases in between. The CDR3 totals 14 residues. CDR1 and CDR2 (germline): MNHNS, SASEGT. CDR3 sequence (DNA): TGTGCCAGCAGTGAAGGAGGGGCTGGAAACACCATATATTTT. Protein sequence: CASSEGGAGNTIYF.

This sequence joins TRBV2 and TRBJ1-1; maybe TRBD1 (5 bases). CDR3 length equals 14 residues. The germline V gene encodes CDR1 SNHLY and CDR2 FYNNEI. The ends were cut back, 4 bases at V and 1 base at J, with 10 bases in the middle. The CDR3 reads CASSGLGGNTEAFF. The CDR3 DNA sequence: TGTGCCAGCAGTGGACTCGGGGGGAACACTGAAGCTTTCTTT.

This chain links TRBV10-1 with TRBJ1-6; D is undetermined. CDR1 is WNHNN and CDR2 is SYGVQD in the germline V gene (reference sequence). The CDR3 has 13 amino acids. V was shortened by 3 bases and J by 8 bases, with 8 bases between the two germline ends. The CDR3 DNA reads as TGCGCCAGCAGTGATGGCAGCTATTCACCCCTCCACTTT. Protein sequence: CASSDGSYSPLHF.

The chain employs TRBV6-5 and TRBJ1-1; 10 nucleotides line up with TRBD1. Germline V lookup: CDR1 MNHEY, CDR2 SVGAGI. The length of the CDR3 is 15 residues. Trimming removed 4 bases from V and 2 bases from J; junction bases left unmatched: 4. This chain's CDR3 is CASSFVTGGNTEAFF. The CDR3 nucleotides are TGTGCCAGCAGTTTCGTGACAGGGGGCAACACTGAAGCTTTCTTT.

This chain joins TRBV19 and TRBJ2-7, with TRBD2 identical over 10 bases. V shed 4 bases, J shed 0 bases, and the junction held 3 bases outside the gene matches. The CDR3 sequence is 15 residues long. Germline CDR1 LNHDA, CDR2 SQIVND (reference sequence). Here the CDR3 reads CASSTSGRPSYEQYF. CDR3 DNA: TGTGCCAGTAGTACTAGCGGGAGACCCTCCTACGAGCAGTACTTC.

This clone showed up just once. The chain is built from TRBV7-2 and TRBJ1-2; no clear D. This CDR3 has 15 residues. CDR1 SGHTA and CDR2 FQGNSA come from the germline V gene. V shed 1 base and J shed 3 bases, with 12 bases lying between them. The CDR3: CASSLGGHSYYGYTF. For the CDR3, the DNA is TGTGCCAGCAGCTTAGGAGGTCACTCGTACTATGGCTACACCTTC.

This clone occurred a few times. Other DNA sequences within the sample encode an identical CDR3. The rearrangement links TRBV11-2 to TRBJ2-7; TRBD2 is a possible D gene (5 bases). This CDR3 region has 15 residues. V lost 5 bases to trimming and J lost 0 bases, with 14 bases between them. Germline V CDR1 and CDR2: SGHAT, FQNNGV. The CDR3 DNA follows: TGTGCCAGCAGCCTCGCCCCGGGGAGCTCCTACGAGCAGTACTTC. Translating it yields CASSLAPGSSYEQYF.

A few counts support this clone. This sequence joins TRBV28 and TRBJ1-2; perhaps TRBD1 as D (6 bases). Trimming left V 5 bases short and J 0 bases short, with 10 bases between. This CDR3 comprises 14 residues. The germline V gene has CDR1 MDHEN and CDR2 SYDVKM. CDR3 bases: TGTGCCAGCAGTATGACAGGACCTAACTATGGCTACACCTTC. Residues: CASSMTGPNYGYTF.

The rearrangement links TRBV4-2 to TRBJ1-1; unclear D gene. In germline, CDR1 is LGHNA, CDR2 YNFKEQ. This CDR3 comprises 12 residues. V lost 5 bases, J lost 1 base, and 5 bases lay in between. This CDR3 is CASSSENTEAFF. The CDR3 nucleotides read TGTGCCAGCAGCTCGGAGAACACTGAAGCTTTCTTT.